One TCR beta chain is described in this entry. V was cut by 5 bases and J by 5 bases, with 15 bases left in between. Germline lookup yields CDR1 MNHEY and CDR2 SMNVEV (reference sequence). The CDR3 extends over 14 amino acids. Assay: immunoSEQ multiplex PCR; the TCRdb copy retains only in-frame clones and omits some. The sample includes 450,000 to 500,000 clones, roughly 80% of them seen just once. The sample is drawn from a study of shared clonotypes between healthy human individuals. This chain connects TRBV27 to TRBJ1-2; the D gene is possibly TRBD1 (5 bases). Source material: PBMCs. This TCR was recovered from a woman aged 40 to 50 in good health. Some clones in this sample may be carry-over from other donors' samples. CDR3 in amino acids: CASSALQGWYGYTF. The CDR3 DNA reads as TGTGCCAGCAGTGCTCTCCAGGGATGGTATGGCTACACCTTC.